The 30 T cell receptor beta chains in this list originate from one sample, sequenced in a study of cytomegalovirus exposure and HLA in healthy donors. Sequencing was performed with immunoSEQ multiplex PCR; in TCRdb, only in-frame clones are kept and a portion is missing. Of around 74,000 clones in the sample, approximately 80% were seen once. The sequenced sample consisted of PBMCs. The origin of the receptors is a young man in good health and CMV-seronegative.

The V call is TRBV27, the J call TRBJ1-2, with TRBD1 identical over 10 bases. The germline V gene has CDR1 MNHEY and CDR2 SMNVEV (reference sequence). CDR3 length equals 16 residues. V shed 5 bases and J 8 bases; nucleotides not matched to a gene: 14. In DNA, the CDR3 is TGTGCCAGCAGTCCACAGACAGGGGGCGCGATGGGCGGCTACACCTTC. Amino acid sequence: CASSPQTGGAMGGYTF.

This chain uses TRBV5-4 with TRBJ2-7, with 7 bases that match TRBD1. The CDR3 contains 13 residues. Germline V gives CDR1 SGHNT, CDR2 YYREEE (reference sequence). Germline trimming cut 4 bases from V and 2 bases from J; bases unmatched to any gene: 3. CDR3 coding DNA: TGTGCCAGCAGCCAGGGACAGACCTACGAGCAGTACTTC. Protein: CASSQGQTYEQYF.

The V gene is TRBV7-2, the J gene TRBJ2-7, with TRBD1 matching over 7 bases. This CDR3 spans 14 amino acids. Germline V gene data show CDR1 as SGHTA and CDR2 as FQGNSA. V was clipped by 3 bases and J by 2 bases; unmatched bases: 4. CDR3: CASSFGQVPYEQYF. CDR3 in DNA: TGTGCCAGCAGCTTCGGACAGGTGCCCTACGAGCAGTACTTC.

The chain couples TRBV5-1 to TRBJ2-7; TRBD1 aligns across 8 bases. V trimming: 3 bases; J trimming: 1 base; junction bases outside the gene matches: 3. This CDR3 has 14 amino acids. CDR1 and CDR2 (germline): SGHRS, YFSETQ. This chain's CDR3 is CASSYGTGSYEQYV. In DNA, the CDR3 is TGCGCCAGCAGCTACGGGACAGGATCCTACGAGCAGTACGTC.

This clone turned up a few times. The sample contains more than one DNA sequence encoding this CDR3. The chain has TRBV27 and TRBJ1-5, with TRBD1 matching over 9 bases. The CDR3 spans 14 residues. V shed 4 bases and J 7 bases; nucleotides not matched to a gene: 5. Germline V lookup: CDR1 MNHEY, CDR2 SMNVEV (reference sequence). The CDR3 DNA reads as TGTGCCAGCAGTTCCGGACAGGGGAACCAGCCCCAGCATTTT. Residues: CASSSGQGNQPQHF.

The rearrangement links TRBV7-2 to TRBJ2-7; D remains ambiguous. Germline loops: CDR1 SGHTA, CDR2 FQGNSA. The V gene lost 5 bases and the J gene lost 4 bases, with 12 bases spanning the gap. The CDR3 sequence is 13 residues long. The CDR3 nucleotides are TGTGCCAGCAGCCCAGGCCAGCTTTACGAGCAGTACTTC. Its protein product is CASSPGQLYEQYF.

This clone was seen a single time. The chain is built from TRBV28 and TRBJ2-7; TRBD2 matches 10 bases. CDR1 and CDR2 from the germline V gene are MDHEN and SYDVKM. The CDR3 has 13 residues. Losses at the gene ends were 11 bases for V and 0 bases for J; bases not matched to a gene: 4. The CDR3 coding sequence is TGTGCCGCCGGGACTAGCGACTCCTACGAGCAGTACTTC. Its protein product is CAAGTSDSYEQYF.

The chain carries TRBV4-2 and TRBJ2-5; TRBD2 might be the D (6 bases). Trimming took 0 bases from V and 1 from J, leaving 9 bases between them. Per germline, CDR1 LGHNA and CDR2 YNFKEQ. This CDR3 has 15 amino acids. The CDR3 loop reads CASSQEERAQETQYF. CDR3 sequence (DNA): TGTGCCAGCAGCCAAGAGGAGCGGGCCCAAGAGACCCAGTACTTC.

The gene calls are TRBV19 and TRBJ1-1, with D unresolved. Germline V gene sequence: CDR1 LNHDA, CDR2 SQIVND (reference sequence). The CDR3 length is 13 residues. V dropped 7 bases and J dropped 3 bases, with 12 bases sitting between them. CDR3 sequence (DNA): TGTGCCAGTACCCGTTCGTTCGACACTGAAGCTTTCTTT. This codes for CASTRSFDTEAFF.

The CDR3 region is CSVGGQGETQYF. The CDR3 bases are TGCAGCGTTGGGGGGCAAGGGGAGACCCAGTACTTC. The genes are TRBV29-1 and TRBJ2-5, with D perhaps matching TRBD1 (6 bases). Deletions cut 4 bases from V and 5 bases from J, with 11 bases between. Per the germline V gene, CDR1 is SQVTM and CDR2 is ANQGSEA. The CDR3 contains 12 residues. The full variable domain, completed using reference TRBV29-1 and TRBJ2-5, is SAVISQKPSRDICQRGTSLTIQCQVDSQVTMMFWYRQQPGQSLTLIATANQGSEATYESGFVIDKFPISRPNLTFSTLTVSNMSPEDSSIYLCSVGGQGETQYFGPGTRLLVL.

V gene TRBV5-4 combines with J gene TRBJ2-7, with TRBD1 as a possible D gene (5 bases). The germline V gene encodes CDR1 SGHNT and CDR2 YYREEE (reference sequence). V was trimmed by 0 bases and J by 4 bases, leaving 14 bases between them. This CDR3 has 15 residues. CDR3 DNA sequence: TGTGCCAGCAGCTTGGCAGCAGGGCAAGAGTACGAGCAGTACTTC. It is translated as CASSLAAGQEYEQYF.

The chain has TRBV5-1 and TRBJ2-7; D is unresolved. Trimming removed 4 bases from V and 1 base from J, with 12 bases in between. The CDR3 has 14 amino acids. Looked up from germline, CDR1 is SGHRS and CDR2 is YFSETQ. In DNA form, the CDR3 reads TGCGCCAGCAGCCCCCGCCGGGTTTCCTACGAGCAGTACTTC. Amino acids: CASSPRRVSYEQYF.

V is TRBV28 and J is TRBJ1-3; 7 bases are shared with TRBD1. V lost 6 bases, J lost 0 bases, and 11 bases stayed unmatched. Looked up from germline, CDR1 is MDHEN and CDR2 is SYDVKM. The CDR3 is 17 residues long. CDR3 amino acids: CASRLRAAGGSGNTIYF. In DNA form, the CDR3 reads TGTGCCAGCAGACTTAGAGCCGCAGGGGGCTCTGGAAACACCATATATTTT.

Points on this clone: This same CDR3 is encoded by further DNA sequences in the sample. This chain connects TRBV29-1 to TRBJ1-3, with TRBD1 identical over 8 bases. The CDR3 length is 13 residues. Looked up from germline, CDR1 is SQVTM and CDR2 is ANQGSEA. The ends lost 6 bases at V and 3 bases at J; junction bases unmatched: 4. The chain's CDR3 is CSVGQGVGNTIYF. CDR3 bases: TGCAGCGTCGGACAGGGAGTTGGAAACACCATATATTTT.

CDR3 loop: CGGRENTEAFF. The CDR3 nucleotides are TGTGGGGGGAGGGAGAACACTGAAGCTTTCTTT. This sequence joins TRBV6-1 and TRBJ1-1; D is perhaps TRBD1 (5 bases). Germline-derived CDR1 and CDR2 are MNHNS and SASEGT. CDR3 size: 11 residues.

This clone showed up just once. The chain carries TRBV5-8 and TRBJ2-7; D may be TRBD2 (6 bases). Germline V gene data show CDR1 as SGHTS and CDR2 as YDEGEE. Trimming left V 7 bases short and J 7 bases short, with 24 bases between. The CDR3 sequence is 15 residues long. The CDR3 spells CASAYSGGVAYEQYV. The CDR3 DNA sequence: TGTGCCAGCGCCTACTCCGGGGGAGTAGCGTATGAGCAGTACGTC.

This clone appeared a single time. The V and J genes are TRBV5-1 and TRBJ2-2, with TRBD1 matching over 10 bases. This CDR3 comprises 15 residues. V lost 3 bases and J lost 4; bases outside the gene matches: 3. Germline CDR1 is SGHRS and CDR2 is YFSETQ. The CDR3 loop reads CASSSGQGGTGELFF. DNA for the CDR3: TGCGCCAGCAGCTCCGGACAGGGGGGCACCGGGGAGCTGTTTTTT.

The CDR3 sequence is CASSPTSGSGEQYV. The CDR3 nucleotides read TGTGCCAGTAGTCCGACTAGCGGGAGCGGTGAGCAGTACGTC. J is TRBJ2-7 and V is TRBV19; 12 bases are shared with TRBD2. Germline V gives CDR1 LNHDA, CDR2 SQIVND (reference sequence). This CDR3 is built from 14 residues. Losses at the gene ends were 5 bases for V and 7 bases for J; bases not matched to a gene: 6.

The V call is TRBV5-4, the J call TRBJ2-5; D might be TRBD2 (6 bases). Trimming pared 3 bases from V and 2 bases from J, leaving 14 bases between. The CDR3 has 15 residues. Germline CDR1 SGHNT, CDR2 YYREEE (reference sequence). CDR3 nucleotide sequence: TGTGCCAGCAGCTCCAGAGCGGGCTTTCAAGAGACCCAGTACTTC. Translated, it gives CASSSRAGFQETQYF.

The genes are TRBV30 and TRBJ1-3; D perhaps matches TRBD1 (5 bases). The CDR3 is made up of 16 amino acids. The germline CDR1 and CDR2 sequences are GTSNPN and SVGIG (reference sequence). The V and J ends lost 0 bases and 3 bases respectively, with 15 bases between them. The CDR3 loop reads CAWSVRWGDLGNTIYF. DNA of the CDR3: TGTGCCTGGAGTGTACGGTGGGGGGACCTTGGAAACACCATATATTTT.

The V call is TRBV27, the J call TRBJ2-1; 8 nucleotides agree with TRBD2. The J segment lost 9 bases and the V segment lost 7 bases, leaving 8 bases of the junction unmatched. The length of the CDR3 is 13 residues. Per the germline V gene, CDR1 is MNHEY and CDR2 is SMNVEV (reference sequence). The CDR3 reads CASTATSGGEQFF. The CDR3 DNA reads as TGTGCCAGCACCGCAACTAGCGGCGGTGAGCAGTTCTTC.

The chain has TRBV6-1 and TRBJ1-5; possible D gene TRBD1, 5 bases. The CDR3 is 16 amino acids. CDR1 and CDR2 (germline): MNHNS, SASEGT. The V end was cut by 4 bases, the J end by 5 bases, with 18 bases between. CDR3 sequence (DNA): TGTGCCAGCAGTGGCAGGCTGGGGCGAGTGGATCAGCCCCAGCATTTT. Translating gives CASSGRLGRVDQPQHF.

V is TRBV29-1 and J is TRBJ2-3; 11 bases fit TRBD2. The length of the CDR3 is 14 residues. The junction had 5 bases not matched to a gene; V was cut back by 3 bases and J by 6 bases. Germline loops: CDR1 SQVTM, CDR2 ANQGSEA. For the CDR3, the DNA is TGCAGCGTTGATGGGCTAGCGGGAGGTGATACGCAGTATTTT. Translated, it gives CSVDGLAGGDTQYF.

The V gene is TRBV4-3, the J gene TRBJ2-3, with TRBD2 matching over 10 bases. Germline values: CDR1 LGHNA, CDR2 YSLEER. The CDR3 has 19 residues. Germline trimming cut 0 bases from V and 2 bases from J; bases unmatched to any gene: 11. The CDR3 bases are TGCGCCAGCAGCCAAGATTCGGCTAGCGGGAGAAGGTCCACAGATACGCAGTATTTT. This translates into CASSQDSASGRRSTDTQYF.

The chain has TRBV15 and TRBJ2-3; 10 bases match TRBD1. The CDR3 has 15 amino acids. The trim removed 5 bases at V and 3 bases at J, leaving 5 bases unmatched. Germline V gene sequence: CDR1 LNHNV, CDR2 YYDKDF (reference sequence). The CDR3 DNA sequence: TGTGCCACCAGCTCGAGGGACAGGGGAACAGATACGCAGTATTTT. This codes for CATSSRDRGTDTQYF.

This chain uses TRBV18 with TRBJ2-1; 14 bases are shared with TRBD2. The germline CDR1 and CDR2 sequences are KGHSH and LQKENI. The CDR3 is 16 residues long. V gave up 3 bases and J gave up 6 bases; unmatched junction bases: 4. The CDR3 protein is CASSPGTSGSFNEQFF. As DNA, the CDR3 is TGTGCCAGCTCACCCGGGACTAGCGGGAGTTTCAATGAGCAGTTCTTC.

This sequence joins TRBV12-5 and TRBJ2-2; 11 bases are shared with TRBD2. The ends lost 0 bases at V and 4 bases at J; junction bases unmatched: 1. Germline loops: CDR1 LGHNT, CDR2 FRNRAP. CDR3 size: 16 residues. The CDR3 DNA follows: TGTGCTAGTGGTTTGGTACTAGCGGGAGCCACCGGGGAGCTGTTTTTT. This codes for CASGLVLAGATGELFF.

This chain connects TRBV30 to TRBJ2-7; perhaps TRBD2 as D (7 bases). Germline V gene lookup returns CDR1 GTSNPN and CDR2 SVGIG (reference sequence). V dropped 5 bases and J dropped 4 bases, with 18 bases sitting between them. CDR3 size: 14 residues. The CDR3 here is CAWGRGARHYEQYF. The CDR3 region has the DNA TGTGCCTGGGGCCGGGGGGCCAGACATTACGAGCAGTACTTC.

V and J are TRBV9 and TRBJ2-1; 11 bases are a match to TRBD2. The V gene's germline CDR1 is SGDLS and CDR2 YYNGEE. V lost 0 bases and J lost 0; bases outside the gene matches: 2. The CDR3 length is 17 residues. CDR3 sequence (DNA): TGTGCCAGCAGCGTAGAGCTAGCGGGGGGCTCCTACAATGAGCAGTTCTTC. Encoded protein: CASSVELAGGSYNEQFF.

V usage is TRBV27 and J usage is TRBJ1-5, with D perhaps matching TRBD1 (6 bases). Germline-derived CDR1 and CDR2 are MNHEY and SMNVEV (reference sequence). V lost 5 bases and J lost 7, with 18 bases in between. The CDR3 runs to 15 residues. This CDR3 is CASSLTPDRRQPQHF. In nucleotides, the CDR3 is TGTGCCAGCAGTCTAACCCCTGACAGGCGACAGCCCCAGCATTTT.